These 27 T cell receptor beta chains originate from one sample sequenced in a study of T cell responses to AZD1222 COVID-19 vaccine. Produced via immunoSEQ multiplex PCR; TCRdb's table is partial and in-frame only. The table includes nearly 110,000 clones, 87% detected once. Sequences were derived from peripheral blood, sampled on day 0 of AZD1222 vaccination. The origin of the receptors is an adult in good health.

The chain carries TRBV7-9 and TRBJ1-1; no clear D. V lost 7 bases, J lost 5 bases, and 14 bases lay in between. From germline, CDR1 is SEHNR and CDR2 FQNEAQ (reference sequence). The CDR3 runs to 13 residues. The CDR3 DNA reads as TGTGCCAGCAAGTTGGGGAGTGGGACTGAAGCTTTCTTT. Residues: CASKLGSGTEAFF.

The V call is TRBV6-2 or TRBV6-3, the J call TRBJ2-7; D may be TRBD1 or TRBD2 (5 bases each). The CDR3 is 14 residues long. V was clipped by 2 bases and J by 5 bases, with 13 bases between them. Per germline, CDR1 MNHEY and CDR2 SVGEGT. This chain's CDR3 is CASSYGGNGDEQYF. CDR3 DNA sequence: TGTGCCAGCAGTTACGGGGGAAATGGCGACGAGCAGTACTTC.

The DNA of the CDR3 is TGTGCCAGCAGCTTTGAGGGACTAGCGGGGAACGAGCAGTACTTC. Translation gives CASSFEGLAGNEQYF. The chain employs TRBV9 and TRBJ2-7; 13 nucleotides align to TRBD2. The CDR3 spans 15 residues. V lost 4 bases and J lost 5; bases outside the gene matches: 6. The germline V gene has CDR1 SGDLS and CDR2 YYNGEE.

This chain joins TRBV7-2 and TRBJ1-4; TRBD1 might be the D (6 bases). CDR1 is SGHTA and CDR2 is FQGNSA in the germline V gene. This CDR3 has 16 residues. V shed 1 base and J shed 7 bases, with 16 bases lying between them. This CDR3 is CASSLGVGGAAEKLFF. The DNA of the CDR3 is TGTGCCAGCAGCTTAGGTGTAGGGGGGGCTGCTGAAAAACTGTTTTTT.

This clone appeared once. This chain connects TRBV5-5 to TRBJ1-1; D is ambiguous. CDR1 and CDR2 from the germline V gene are SGHKS and YYEKEE (reference sequence). V lost 4 bases to trimming and J lost 2 bases, with 21 bases between them. The CDR3 extends over 17 amino acids. DNA of the CDR3: TGTGCCAGCAGCCTACAAGGGAACTTTCCTCTCAACACTGAAGCTTTCTTT. It codes for CASSLQGNFPLNTEAFF.

This chain links TRBV4-3 with TRBJ1-4; D gene ambiguous. This CDR3 is 19 amino acids long. Trimming shortened V by 0 bases and J by 6 bases, and 23 bases separated the two germline ends. CDR1 and CDR2 (germline): LGHNA, YSLEER. The CDR3 region has the DNA TGCGCCAGCAGCCAAGATTCCTATCTGGAAAATATCCTTGATGAAAAACTGTTTTTT. It is translated as CASSQDSYLENILDEKLFF.

V usage is TRBV13 and J usage is TRBJ1-2; D call uncertain. With 4 bases removed from V and 8 bases from J, the gap between germline ends came to 8 bases. Per germline, CDR1 PRHDT and CDR2 FYEKMQ (reference sequence). The length of the CDR3 is 11 residues. CDR3 coding DNA: TGTGCCAGCAGCTGGAGTTGGGGCTACACCTTC. Translating gives CASSWSWGYTF.

The chain combines TRBV14 with TRBJ1-1, with D possibly matching TRBD1 (5 bases). The V end was cut by 1 base, the J end by 7 bases, with 19 bases between. Germline V lookup: CDR1 SGHDN, CDR2 FVKESK. This CDR3 is built from 16 residues. CDR3 nucleotides: TGTGCCAGCAGCCAAGGATGGCCGGGGGATTACGGTGAAGCTTTCTTT. This codes for CASSQGWPGDYGEAFF.

The genes are TRBV5-4 and TRBJ2-2; D may be TRBD1 (5 bases). The length of the CDR3 is 13 residues. V dropped 1 base and J dropped 8 bases, with 9 bases sitting between them. CDR1 is SGHNT and CDR2 is YYREEE in the germline V gene (reference sequence). The CDR3 bases are TGTGCCAGCAGCTTGCGACAGAGTGGGGAGCTGTTTTTT. It specifies CASSLRQSGELFF. The variable domain in full, with the rest retrieved from reference TRBV5-4 and TRBJ2-2, is ETGVTQSPTHLIKTRGQQVTLRCSSQSGHNTVSWYQQALGQGPQFIFQYYREEENGRGNFPPRFSGLQFPNYSSELNVNALELDDSALYLCASSLRQSGELFFGEGSRLTVL.

The chain is built from TRBV9 and TRBJ2-5, with 8 bases that match TRBD2. Germline V gene lookup returns CDR1 SGDLS and CDR2 YYNGEE. V was pared by 8 bases and J by 5 bases, with 14 bases of the junction left unmatched. The length of the CDR3 is 15 residues. The CDR3 spells CASCHGGGSQETQYF. In DNA, the CDR3 is TGTGCCAGTTGCCACGGGGGGGGATCGCAGGAGACCCAGTACTTC.

This rearrangement joins TRBV9 to TRBJ2-1, with TRBD1 as a possible D gene (5 bases). CDR1 SGDLS and CDR2 YYNGEE come from the germline V gene. CDR3 length equals 16 residues. Trimming took off 0 bases at V and 4 bases at J, with 14 bases between the two ends. CDR3: CASSVAQGHSYNEQFF. The CDR3 DNA follows: TGTGCCAGCAGCGTAGCCCAGGGCCATTCTTACAATGAGCAGTTCTTC.

This chain connects TRBV9 to TRBJ1-2, with no clear D. The CDR3 is made up of 16 amino acids. Germline lookup yields CDR1 SGDLS and CDR2 YYNGEE. V lost 0 bases and J lost 0, with 12 bases in between. The CDR3 nucleotides are TGTGCCAGCAGCGTAGACCCAGCCCAAACTAACTATGGCTACACCTTC. It yields the protein CASSVDPAQTNYGYTF.

This clone showed up just once. V gene TRBV7-3 combines with J gene TRBJ2-2; D remains unclear. Trimming took off 2 bases at V and 0 bases at J, with 16 bases between the two ends. The CDR3 extends over 18 amino acids. Germline CDR1 SGHTA, CDR2 FQGTGA. CDR3 DNA sequence: TGTGCCAGCAGCTTACTTTCTCGGGCTTTCGCGAACACCGGGGAGCTGTTTTTT. Protein product: CASSLLSRAFANTGELFF.

V and J are TRBV24-1 and TRBJ2-3; D is possibly TRBD2 (6 bases). CDR1 and CDR2 (germline): KGHDR, SFDVKD. V shed 5 bases and J shed 4 bases, with 9 bases lying between them. CDR3 length equals 13 residues. The CDR3: CATSAGESDTQYF. CDR3 coding DNA: TGTGCCACCAGTGCGGGGGAGTCAGATACGCAGTATTTT.

The chain combines TRBV7-2 with TRBJ2-1, with 8 positions matching TRBD2. J was trimmed by 2 bases and V by 4 bases; bases with no gene match: 4. Looked up from germline, CDR1 is SGHTA and CDR2 is FQGNSA. The CDR3 covers 15 residues. CDR3 region: CASSSREGPYNEQFF. The CDR3 DNA reads as TGTGCCAGCAGCTCTCGGGAGGGCCCCTACAATGAGCAGTTCTTC.

This chain uses TRBV27 with TRBJ1-2, with 7 bases aligning to TRBD1. V was clipped by 7 bases and J by 5 bases; unmatched bases: 13. There are 15 residues in the CDR3. CDR1 is MNHEY and CDR2 is SMNVEV in the germline V gene (reference sequence). This CDR3 reads CASIPSAGGTYGYTF. The CDR3 DNA reads as TGTGCCAGCATTCCCTCGGCAGGGGGGACGTATGGCTACACCTTC.

Concerning this clone itself: The same CDR3 is also encoded by other DNA sequences in this sample. The chain has TRBV9 and TRBJ1-2; D perhaps matches TRBD1 (5 bases). V was shortened by 0 bases and J by 3 bases, with 6 bases between the two germline ends. Germline V CDR1 and CDR2: SGDLS, YYNGEE. The CDR3 contains 13 residues. The chain's CDR3 is CASSVGGDYGYTF. Here the CDR3 DNA reads TGTGCCAGCAGCGTAGGGGGCGACTATGGCTACACCTTC. The full variable domain, its missing parts supplied by reference TRBV9 and TRBJ1-2, is DSGVTQTPKHLITATGQRVTLRCSPRSGDLSVYWYQQSLDQGLQFLIQYYNGEERAKGNILERFSAQQFPDLHSELNLSSLELGDSALYFCASSVGGDYGYTFGSGTRLTVV.

This chain links TRBV27 with TRBJ1-2; D unclear. The CDR3 has 12 residues. Germline values: CDR1 MNHEY, CDR2 SMNVEV (reference sequence). The V and J ends lost 6 bases and 3 bases respectively, with 8 bases between them. The CDR3 loop reads CASRGPYYGYTF. The CDR3 nucleotides are TGTGCCAGCAGAGGGCCCTACTATGGCTACACCTTC.

The rearrangement links TRBV6-5 to TRBJ1-2; D call uncertain. CDR1 MNHEY and CDR2 SVGAGI come from the germline V gene. Trimming stripped 6 bases from V and 2 bases from J, with 10 bases between. This CDR3 contains 13 residues. The CDR3 DNA follows: TGTGCCAGCAGAACGGACGGAAACTATGGCTACACCTTC. Protein: CASRTDGNYGYTF.

A single count supports this clone. This CDR3 is CASRGDRGAYQPQHF. The CDR3 DNA follows: TGTGCCAGCAGAGGGGACAGGGGCGCCTATCAGCCCCAGCATTTT. The chain recombines TRBV6-5 with TRBJ1-5, with TRBD1 matching 10 bases. V shed 6 bases and J 5 bases; nucleotides not matched to a gene: 7. The CDR3 contains 15 residues. Germline lookup yields CDR1 MNHEY and CDR2 SVGAGI.

This rearrangement joins TRBV9 to TRBJ1-1; maybe TRBD1 (5 bases). Germline CDR1 reads SGDLS; CDR2 reads YYNGEE. V lost 1 base and J lost 1, with 8 bases in between. The CDR3 consists of 14 residues. In nucleotides, the CDR3 is TGTGCCAGCAGCGTATTAGGGGCGAACACTGAAGCTTTCTTT. This codes for CASSVLGANTEAFF.

The gene calls are TRBV19 and TRBJ2-7, with D perhaps TRBD2 (6 bases). The germline V and J ends were trimmed by 4 bases and 0 bases, with 16 bases remaining between them. The CDR3 sequence is 16 residues long. Germline loops: CDR1 LNHDA, CDR2 SQIVND (reference sequence). Here the CDR3 reads CASSSRDWYYSYEQYF. DNA for the CDR3: TGTGCCAGTAGTAGCCGGGACTGGTACTACTCCTACGAGCAGTACTTC.

This sequence joins TRBV5-1 and TRBJ2-5; D gene uncertain. There are 15 residues in the CDR3. Per the germline V gene, CDR1 is SGHRS and CDR2 is YFSETQ. Trimming took 1 base from V and 0 from J, leaving 10 bases between them. CDR3 amino acids: CASSLRSRYQETQYF. CDR3 bases: TGCGCCAGCAGCTTGCGTAGCAGATACCAAGAGACCCAGTACTTC.

V gene TRBV4-3 combines with J gene TRBJ2-7, with 8 bases fitting TRBD1. CDR3 length: 15 residues. Germline V CDR1 and CDR2: LGHNA, YSLEER. The junction had 6 bases not matched to a gene; V was cut back by 2 bases and J by 3 bases. CDR3 sequence (DNA): TGCGCCAGCAGCCAATGGACAGGGACCGGCTACGAGCAGTACTTC. The encoded protein is CASSQWTGTGYEQYF.

J is TRBJ1-4 and V is TRBV18; TRBD1 is a possible D gene (5 bases). Between the trimmed V and J ends, which lost 4 bases and 5 bases, there was a span of 11 bases. The CDR3 contains 14 residues. Germline-derived CDR1 and CDR2 are KGHSH and LQKENI. The CDR3 region has the DNA TGTGCCAGCTCACGGGACCTACCCAATGAAAAACTGTTTTTT. Translated, it gives CASSRDLPNEKLFF.

This chain connects TRBV27 to TRBJ2-7; tentative D call: TRBD2 (6 bases). CDR1 and CDR2 from the germline V gene are MNHEY and SMNVEV (reference sequence). Trimming pared 8 bases from V and 3 bases from J, leaving 14 bases between. The CDR3 sequence is 13 residues long. The CDR3 loop reads CASSPRRGYEQYF. Here the CDR3 DNA reads TGTGCCAGCTCCCCAAGGAGGGGCTACGAGCAGTACTTC.

The V and J genes are TRBV5-4 and TRBJ2-6, with 9 bases matching TRBD1. V dropped 4 bases and J dropped 0; count of bases not matched to a gene: 8. CDR3 length: 18 amino acids. Germline V lookup: CDR1 SGHNT, CDR2 YYREEE (reference sequence). This CDR3 is CASSPPGQGTSGANVLTF. Written as DNA, the CDR3 is TGTGCCAGCAGCCCCCCCGGACAGGGGACCTCTGGGGCCAACGTCCTGACTTTC. Together with reference TRBV5-4 and TRBJ2-6, the CDR3 gives the full variable domain: ETGVTQSPTHLIKTRGQQVTLRCSSQSGHNTVSWYQQALGQGPQFIFQYYREEENGRGNFPPRFSGLQFPNYSSELNVNALELDDSALYLCASSPPGQGTSGANVLTFGAGSRLTVL.